This TCR beta chain was profiled in a study of shared clonotypes between healthy human individuals. For the study at large: Each donor's CD4 naive and CD4 memory cells filled three plates apiece, CD8 naive two, and CD8 memory one. Study-wide points: Memory subsets generally showed lower estimated richness than naive subsets.

Germline V gives CDR1 MNHEY, CDR2 SVGAGI. CDR3 length: 12 residues. A note on this clone: What it binds is not known.

Clones were read by immunoSEQ multiplex PCR, and TCRdb kept only the in-frame ones, dropping some. The data hold a few million clones, with 85% to 95% observed a single time. None of the donors, who were healthy HIV-negative adults, had recently had acute infections or vaccinations. Investigators divided CD4+ cells into CD45RA+ naive and CD45RA-negative memory subsets. V gene TRBV6-5 combines with J gene TRBJ2-5; 7 bases fit TRBD1. The DNA end favors TRBJ2-7, so the J call may be wrong. This TCR came from a man between 18 and 29 years old in good health. The specimen was naive CD4+ T cells sorted from blood. Subset denoted: CD45RA+ positively selected. CDR3 DNA sequence: TGTGCCAGCAGAGGGACAGCCTACGAGCAGTACTTC. This sequence encodes CASRGTAYEQYF.